This is a list of T cell receptor beta chains from one sample in a study of T cells in localized non-small cell lung cancer. Data came from immunoSEQ multiplex PCR; TCRdb stores just in-frame clones and leaves some out. The sample records around 30,000 clones, about 89% being singletons. The sample was PBMCs, taken before any cancer treatment. Receptors originate from a man aged 35 to 70 with stage II lung adenocarcinoma. The CDR3 runs from the conserved cysteine through the conserved F or W. D genes are given only for firm matches. Only part of the rows carry a size: once, few, many, or a class if the clone is expanded.

J	size	V	D	DNA	CDR3
TRBJ2-7	-	TRBV7-2	TRBD1	TGTGCCAGCAGCTTAACAGGGGGCGGCTCCTACGAGCAGTACTTC	CASSLTGGGSYEQYF
TRBJ2-5	-	TRBV7-9	-	TGTGCCAGCAGCCCACGCCACCGTACGGAGGAGACCCAGTACTTC	CASSPRHRTEETQYF
TRBJ2-7	-	TRBV2	TRBD1	TGTGCCAGCACGGACAGGTCCTACGAGCAGTACTTC	CASTDRSYEQYF
TRBJ2-7	-	TRBV30	-	TGTGCCTGGAGTCGAGGGTACGACGAGCAGTACTTC	CAWSRGYDEQYF
TRBJ2-1	-	TRBV19	TRBD2	TGTGCCAGTAGCCTCCTAGCGGGTATATCCTACAATGAGCAGTTCTTC	CASSLLAGISYNEQFF
TRBJ2-7	-	TRBV5-5	TRBD1	TGTGCCAGCAGCCGAACGACAGGGGCCGAGCAGTACTTC	CASSRTTGAEQYF
TRBJ2-5	-	TRBV15	-	TGTGCCACCAGCAGAGCCCGATTGCAAGAGACCCAGTACTTC	CATSRARLQETQYF
TRBJ1-2	-	TRBV7-9	-	TGTGCCAGCAGAAGGGGTAACTATGGCTACACCTTC	CASRRGNYGYTF
TRBJ2-5	-	TRBV9	TRBD1	TGTGCCAGCAGCCTCCGGGCAGGGGGCGAGACCCAGTACTTC	CASSLRAGGETQYF
TRBJ2-5	-	TRBV11-1	-	TGTGCCAGCAGCCAGACACTGCAAGAGACCCAGTACTTC	CASSQTLQETQYF
TRBJ1-5	-	TRBV2	TRBD1	TGTGCCAGCAGTTCCCTTGGGTCAAGCCGGGACAGGGGCAGCAATCAGCCCCAGCATTTT	CASSSLGSSRDRGSNQPQHF
TRBJ1-1	-	TRBV2	-	TGTGCCAGCAGTCCCGAACAGCCCACTGAAGCTTTCTTT	CASSPEQPTEAFF
TRBJ1-1	-	TRBV6-5	TRBD1	TGTGCCAGCAGCCCCAGGGGGCCGGGCACTGAAGCTTTCTTT	CASSPRGPGTEAFF
TRBJ2-7	-	TRBV7-2	TRBD1	TGTGCCAGCAGCTTAGATGGGACAGGGGGCTCCTACGAGCAGTACTTC	CASSLDGTGGSYEQYF
TRBJ1-2	-	TRBV28	TRBD1	TGTGCCAGCGAAACAGGGGGCGGGACTTATGGCTACACCTTC	CASETGGGTYGYTF
TRBJ1-2	once	TRBV27	-	TGTGCCAGCAGTGGAGATGGACAGTCTTCTAACTATGGCTACACCTTC	CASSGDGQSSNYGYTF
TRBJ2-3	-	TRBV7-9	TRBD2	TGTGCCAGCATGCGGTTCGGCGGGAGGGAGGTAGGGACGCAGTATTTT	CASMRFGGREVGTQYF
TRBJ2-3	-	TRBV5-6	TRBD2	TGTGCCAGCAGCTTGGTTGGTAGCGGGAGGGATACGCAGTATTTT	CASSLVGSGRDTQYF
TRBJ1-3	once	TRBV5-1	-	TGCGCCAGCAGCTTGGAGGCAGGGAGTGGAAACACCATATATTTT	CASSLEAGSGNTIYF
TRBJ1-2	-	TRBV2	-	TGTGCCAGCAGTGATAAACGGTTTGCGGGCTACACCTTC	CASSDKRFAGYTF
TRBJ2-1	-	TRBV4-2	-	TGTGCCAGCAGCCAAGGAAGGAATGAGCAGTTCTTC	CASSQGRNEQFF
TRBJ2-7	-	TRBV11-2	TRBD2	TGTGCCAGCAGCTTAGATCTCACTAGCGGGACCTACGAGCAGTACTTC	CASSLDLTSGTYEQYF
TRBJ2-7	once	TRBV11-2	-	TGTGCCAGCAGCTTAGAATGGGCCCCAGACTACGAGCAGTACTTC	CASSLEWAPDYEQYF
TRBJ2-4	-	TRBV6-1	-	TGTGCCAGCGCGGGGCCAGAAGCCATTCAGTACTTC	CASAGPEAIQYF